The 26 T cell receptor beta chains below were found in one sample sequenced in a study of PD-1 blockade in mismatch repair-deficient tumors. TCRdb's table, derived via immunoSEQ multiplex PCR, lists solely in-frame clones and lacks some. This table has 15,000 or so clones, roughly 82% appearing once. This sample comprised PBMCs, obtained less than 15 weeks after starting pembrolizumab. Receptor source: an adult with mismatch repair-deficient cancer.

This clone was detected only a few times. The rearrangement links TRBV7-9 to TRBJ2-2; the match to TRBD2 covers 10 bases. In germline, CDR1 is SEHNR, CDR2 FQNEAQ (reference sequence). V shed 6 bases, J shed 6 bases, and the junction held 10 bases outside the gene matches. CDR3 size: 16 residues. As DNA, the CDR3 is TGTGCCAGCAGGACTCGACTAGCGGGCAGTGCCGGGGAGCTGTTTTTT. This gives the protein CASRTRLAGSAGELFF. The complete variable domain, with remaining parts taken from reference TRBV7-9 and TRBJ2-2, reads DTGVSQNPRHKITKRGQNVTFRCDPISEHNRLYWYRQTLGQGPEFLTYFQNEAQLEKSRLLSDRFSAERPKGSFSTLEIQRTEQGDSAMYLCASRTRLAGSAGELFFGEGSRLTVL.

The chain joins TRBV28 to TRBJ1-6, with 7 bases lining up with TRBD1. This CDR3 contains 15 residues. V gave up 7 bases and J gave up 7 bases; unmatched junction bases: 10. Per germline, CDR1 MDHEN and CDR2 SYDVKM. The CDR3 DNA is TGTGCCAGCACAAAGGGGGCGGTTTTGAATTCACCCCTCCACTTT. As protein: CASTKGAVLNSPLHF.

This chain links TRBV5-1 with TRBJ1-1; 7 nucleotides align to TRBD1. V lost 3 bases to trimming and J lost 0 bases; unmatched junction nucleotides: 5. The CDR3 extends over 15 amino acids. Germline CDR1 is SGHRS and CDR2 is YFSETQ. The CDR3 sequence: CASSSGDSLNTEAFF. CDR3 sequence (DNA): TGCGCCAGCAGCTCGGGGGACAGTCTGAACACTGAAGCTTTCTTT. Using reference TRBV5-1 and TRBJ1-1 for the parts outside the CDR3, the full variable domain is KAGVTQTPRYLIKTRGQQVTLSCSPISGHRSVSWYQQTPGQGLQFLFEYFSETQRNKGNFPGRFSGRQFSNSRSEMNVSTLELGDSALYLCASSSGDSLNTEAFFGQGTRLTVV.

This chain uses TRBV11-3 with TRBJ2-1; D gene unclear. There are 15 residues in the CDR3. Deletions cut 5 bases from V and 1 base from J, with 12 bases between. In germline, CDR1 is SGHNT, CDR2 YENEEA. CDR3 protein: CASSAQPGSYNEQFF. CDR3 nucleotides: TGTGCCAGCAGCGCCCAACCCGGGTCCTACAATGAGCAGTTCTTC. Full variable domain (remainder filled in from reference TRBV11-3 and TRBJ2-1): EAGVVQSPRYKIIEKKQPVAFWCNPISGHNTLYWYLQNLGQGPELLIRYENEEAVDDSQLPKDRFSAERLKGVDSTLKIQPAELGDSAVYLCASSAQPGSYNEQFFGPGTRLTVL.

This chain uses TRBV15 with TRBJ2-7; D not resolved. CDR1 LNHNV and CDR2 YYDKDF come from the germline V gene (reference sequence). V was shortened by 5 bases and J by 5 bases, with 13 bases between the two germline ends. The CDR3 is made up of 13 amino acids. CDR3 sequence: CATSPSPPHEQYF. CDR3 coding DNA: TGTGCCACCAGCCCTTCCCCCCCCCACGAGCAGTACTTC.

The table lists this clone with a count of one. V is TRBV6-1 and J is TRBJ2-7; 7 nucleotides match TRBD1. CDR1 and CDR2 from the germline V gene are MNHNS and SASEGT. The CDR3 contains 15 residues. Germline trimming cut 6 bases from V and 0 bases from J; bases unmatched to any gene: 8. CDR3 loop: CASRDRSSFSYEQYF. The DNA for the CDR3 is TGTGCCAGCAGGGACAGGAGTTCTTTCTCCTACGAGCAGTACTTC.

CDR3 loop: CASSRGQATYEQYF. CDR3 in DNA: TGCGCCAGCAGCCGGGGACAGGCGACCTACGAGCAGTACTTC. This chain joins TRBV4-1 and TRBJ2-5, with 8 positions matching TRBD1. The J call may be incorrect, as the DNA end agrees better with TRBJ2-7. Germline CDR1 MGHRA, CDR2 YSYEKL. The CDR3 is made up of 14 amino acids.

The rearrangement links TRBV28 to TRBJ1-6, with TRBD1 matching over 10 bases. From germline, CDR1 is MDHEN and CDR2 SYDVKM. The CDR3 is made up of 15 amino acids. J was trimmed by 6 bases and V by 7 bases; bases with no gene match: 6. CDR3 sequence: CASTPDRGSNSPLHF. The CDR3 region has the DNA TGTGCCAGCACCCCGGACAGGGGGAGTAATTCACCCCTCCACTTT. Full variable domain (missing parts from reference TRBV28 and TRBJ1-6): DVKVTQSSRYLVKRTGEKVFLECVQDMDHENMFWYRQDPGLGLRLIYFSYDVKMKEKGDIPEGYSVSREKKERFSLILESASTNQTSMYLCASTPDRGSNSPLHFGNGTRLTVT.

In this sample, this clone turned up once. The chain recombines TRBV11-2 with TRBJ2-1; TRBD1 might be the D (6 bases). Germline CDR1 reads SGHAT; CDR2 reads FQNNGV. The CDR3 contains 13 residues. V lost 5 bases, J lost 12 bases, and 17 bases lay in between. The chain's CDR3 is CASSTQTGASQFF. In DNA, the CDR3 is TGTGCCAGCAGCACCCAGACAGGCGCCTCGCAGTTCTTC.

This clone was seen once. V and J are TRBV5-1 and TRBJ2-1; 9 bases map to TRBD1. Germline CDR1 is SGHRS and CDR2 is YFSETQ. J was trimmed by 8 bases and V by 5 bases; bases with no gene match: 11. The CDR3 is 15 residues long. This chain's CDR3 is CASSWTGEVSDEQFF. The CDR3 coding sequence is TGCGCCAGCAGTTGGACAGGGGAGGTTTCGGATGAGCAGTTCTTC.

This chain uses TRBV28 with TRBJ1-1; D might be TRBD1 (6 bases). The CDR3 runs 15 residues. V was clipped by 1 base and J by 4 bases, with 13 bases between them. Germline V gene lookup returns CDR1 MDHEN and CDR2 SYDVKM. CDR3 nucleotide sequence: TGTGCCAGCAGTTTATTGGCAGGGGAAGGCACTGAAGCTTTCTTT. Residues: CASSLLAGEGTEAFF.

This chain uses TRBV19 with TRBJ1-1; 7 bases are shared with TRBD1. The junction had 11 bases not matched to a gene; V was cut back by 7 bases and J by 6 bases. CDR1 LNHDA and CDR2 SQIVND come from the germline V gene (reference sequence). This CDR3 comprises 14 residues. The CDR3 here is CASKNQGGLSEAFF. The CDR3 region has the DNA TGTGCCAGTAAAAACCAGGGGGGCCTTTCTGAAGCTTTCTTT.

CDR3 coding DNA: TGTGCCAGCTCACCACGAGCGGGTGCGAACACTGAAGCTTTCTTT. It is translated as CASSPRAGANTEAFF. The chain has TRBV18 and TRBJ1-1; D ambiguous. This CDR3 spans 15 amino acids. V was shortened by 1 base and J by 1 base, with 10 bases between the two germline ends. The germline gives CDR1 KGHSH, CDR2 LQKENI.

This chain connects TRBV7-2 to TRBJ2-3, with 11 positions matching TRBD2. The CDR3 runs 16 residues. Trimming took 3 bases from V and 4 from J; bases not matched to a gene: 6. Germline loops: CDR1 SGHTA, CDR2 FQGNSA. The CDR3 DNA reads TGTGCCAGCAGCTTGGCTAGCGGGAGGAAAGCAGATACGCAGTATTTT. It encodes CASSLASGRKADTQYF.

V usage is TRBV2 and J usage is TRBJ1-2; TRBD1 matches at 7 bases. V was pared by 9 bases and J by 7 bases, with 8 bases of the junction left unmatched. CDR3 length: 12 residues. The V gene's germline CDR1 is SNHLY and CDR2 FYNNEI. The CDR3 bases are TGTGCCAGTTCCGACAGGGACCGTGGCTACACCTTC. The encoded protein is CASSDRDRGYTF.

The chain links TRBV7-8 to TRBJ2-1; D may be TRBD1 (5 bases). The CDR3 has 16 residues. Trimming stripped 2 bases from V and 2 bases from J, with 13 bases between. CDR1 and CDR2 from the germline V gene are SGHVS and FQNEAQ. The CDR3 here is CASSLRGRQTYNEQFF. Written as DNA, the CDR3 is TGTGCCAGCAGCTTAAGGGGCAGACAGACCTACAATGAGCAGTTCTTC.

This clone was counted between two and nine times. The V and J genes are TRBV19 and TRBJ1-2; 7 positions match TRBD1. Unmatched junction bases numbered 9, after V lost 6 bases and J lost 8 bases. Per germline, CDR1 LNHDA and CDR2 SQIVND (reference sequence). The CDR3 sequence is 13 residues long. The CDR3 protein is CASRPDRDQGYTF. The CDR3 DNA sequence: TGTGCCAGTAGGCCCGACAGGGATCAGGGCTACACCTTC.

The CDR3 loop reads CASSPTDREVSPLHF. CDR3 DNA sequence: TGCGCCAGCAGCCCAACGGACAGGGAGGTTTCACCCCTCCACTTT. The J gene is TRBJ1-6, the V gene TRBV5-1, with 8 bases aligning to TRBD1. V was pared by 4 bases and J by 9 bases, with 9 bases of the junction left unmatched. CDR3 length equals 15 residues. Looked up from germline, CDR1 is SGHRS and CDR2 is YFSETQ.

V gene TRBV5-1 combines with J gene TRBJ2-1, with unresolved D. V was cut by 1 base and J by 6 bases, with 14 bases left in between. Germline loops: CDR1 SGHRS, CDR2 YFSETQ. The CDR3 has 15 residues. The CDR3 coding sequence is TGCGCCAGCAGCTTGCTGGCACGCGGCCTCAATGAGCAGTTCTTC. It is translated as CASSLLARGLNEQFF.

The genes are TRBV2 and TRBJ2-7, with 10 nucleotides matching TRBD1. CDR1 is SNHLY and CDR2 is FYNNEI in the germline V gene. V lost 4 bases and J lost 5; bases outside the gene matches: 5. This CDR3 is 14 amino acids long. The CDR3, as DNA: TGTGCCAGCAGTGGTGGGACAGGGGCCGACGAGCAGTACTTC. This codes for CASSGGTGADEQYF.

The chain carries TRBV5-6 and TRBJ1-1; D might be TRBD1 (5 bases). CDR1 SGHDT and CDR2 YYEEEE come from the germline V gene. The CDR3 runs 13 residues. Trimming stripped 2 bases from V and 3 bases from J, with 8 bases between. In DNA, the CDR3 is TGTGCCAGCAGCTTAGTAGGGGACACTGAAGCTTTCTTT. Translated: CASSLVGDTEAFF.

The chain uses TRBV29-1 and TRBJ1-2; D is uncertain. This CDR3 region has 17 residues. Germline lookup yields CDR1 SQVTM and CDR2 ANQGSEA. The CDR3 region has the DNA TGCAGTTGTTCCGAACGGGTCCGGGGAGGCCTATCCTATGGCTACACCTTC. This translates into CSCSERVRGGLSYGYTF.

This clone was recorded a few times. The chain employs TRBV7-9 and TRBJ1-6; no clear D gene. V lost 5 bases and J lost 2, with 13 bases in between. The germline gives CDR1 SEHNR, CDR2 FQNEAQ (reference sequence). The length of the CDR3 is 16 residues. The CDR3 coding sequence is TGTGCCAGCAGCCTTGGAGGTGGCGCCTATAATTCACCCCTCCACTTT. Translating gives CASSLGGGAYNSPLHF.

This clone has a handful of counts. V is TRBV20-1 and J is TRBJ2-7; maybe TRBD2 (5 bases). V was pared by 3 bases and J by 4 bases, with 7 bases between. CDR3 length: 11 residues. CDR1 is DFQATT and CDR2 is SNEGSKA in the germline V gene (reference sequence). The CDR3 bases are TGCAGTGCTAGCGGACTTTACGAGCAGTACTTC. Its translation: CSASGLYEQYF.

The chain links TRBV5-8 to TRBJ2-3, with D possibly TRBD1 on 8 matching bases. Trimming removed 4 bases at V and 3 bases at J, with 15 bases between. Germline V gene data show CDR1 as SGHTS and CDR2 as YDEGEE. CDR3 length: 15 residues. CDR3 coding DNA: TGTGCCAGCAGCGCCAGGGGGCGGGGGACAGATACGCAGTATTTT. It is translated as CASSARGRGTDTQYF. Based on the CDR3 plus reference TRBV5-8 and TRBJ2-3, the full variable domain is EAGVTQSPTHLIKTRGQQATLRCSPISGHTSVYWYQQALGLGLQFLLWYDEGEERNRGNFPPRFSGRQFPNYSSELNVNALELEDSALYLCASSARGRGTDTQYFGPGTRLTVL.

This rearrangement joins TRBV9 to TRBJ1-2; 9 bases line up with TRBD1. V dropped 3 bases and J dropped 4; count of bases not matched to a gene: 4. CDR3 length: 14 amino acids. From germline, CDR1 is SGDLS and CDR2 YYNGEE. The CDR3 loop reads CASSAGQGSYGYTF. CDR3 in DNA: TGTGCCAGCAGCGCCGGACAGGGGTCCTATGGCTACACCTTC.